Reported below is one TCR beta chain. Only in-frame clones appear in the TCRdb table, and some are missing; sequencing was by immunoSEQ multiplex PCR. This sample has roughly 400,000 clones, with 87% found just once. V was clipped by 4 bases and J by 0 bases; unmatched bases: 22. Germline CDR1 ENHRY, CDR2 SYGVKD. CDR3 size: 23 residues. Those who participated ranged in age from about 18 to 89 years and resided in 24 US areas. The data were taken from a study of blood T cell repertoires in COVID-19. At the level of the study: The United States, Italy and Spain supplied acute and convalescent COVID-19 samples.

The sequenced sample consisted of PBMCs or T cells enriched from blood (not recorded which). This TCR was sampled from a woman aged 45-65 years who had recovered from COVID-19. The rearrangement links TRBV10-3 to TRBJ2-6; 9 bases match TRBD1. The CDR3, as DNA: TGTGCCATCAGTGGCCCCCCTTCATCAGGACAGGGGATCATTCCCTCTGGGGCCAACGTCCTGACTTTC. Its translation is CAISGPPSSGQGIIPSGANVLTF.